This TCR beta chain originates from a study of T cell repertoires in cytomegalovirus infection. The CDR3 runs to 12 residues. CDR1 and CDR2 from the germline V gene are SGHVT and SQSDAQ. V was clipped by 5 bases and J by 11 bases, with 15 bases between them. MiXCR was run by TCRdb on the reads, yielding one entry per CDR3 protein. The top ten hold roughly 10% of the sample, which has about 490,000 distinct CDR3 sequences, 11% seen once. On this clonotype: This may be a read error: a much more frequent sequence differs by one nucleotide.

The source material was PBMCs. The TCR comes from a human donor in good health (CMV status not recorded). Some clones in this sample may be carry-over from other donors' samples. The chain links TRBV7-4 to TRBJ1-1; no definite D call. In nucleotides, the CDR3 is TGTGCCAGCAGCCTGGCAGGAATAGCGGCTTTCTTT. The encoded protein is CASSLAGIAAFF.